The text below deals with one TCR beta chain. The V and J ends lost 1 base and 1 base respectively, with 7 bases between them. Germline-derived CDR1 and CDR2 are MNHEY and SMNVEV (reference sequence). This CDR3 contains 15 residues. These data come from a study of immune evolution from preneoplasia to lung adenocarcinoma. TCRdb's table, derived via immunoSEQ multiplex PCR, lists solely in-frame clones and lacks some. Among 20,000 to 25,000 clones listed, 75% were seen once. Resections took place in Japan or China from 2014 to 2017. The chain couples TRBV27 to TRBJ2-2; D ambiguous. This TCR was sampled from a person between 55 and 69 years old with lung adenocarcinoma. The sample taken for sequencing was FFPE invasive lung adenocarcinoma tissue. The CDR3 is CASSLFWQNTGELFF. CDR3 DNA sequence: TGTGCCAGCAGTTTATTCTGGCAGAACACCGGGGAGCTGTTTTTT.